The 23 T cell receptor beta chains below come from one sample, sequenced in a study of blood T cells in healthy people across ages. Combining a sample-barcoded 5' primer with a J-beta primer mix, a second PCR ran for about 7 to 12 cycles. TCRdb used MiXCR to reprocess the 5' RACE reads, holding one entry per CDR3 protein. This table has roughly 730,000 distinct CDR3 sequences, just over 55% appearing once. Sequenced input: blood. These receptors were collected from a man in his forties or fifties in good health.

V gene TRBV20-1 combines with J gene TRBJ2-7, with TRBD1 matching over 9 bases. V shed 4 bases, J shed 2 bases, and the junction held 12 bases outside the gene matches. The CDR3 loop spans 16 amino acids. Germline CDR1 is DFQATT and CDR2 is SNEGSKA (reference sequence). The CDR3 sequence: CSAMKPGTGLTYEQYF. DNA of the CDR3: TGCAGTGCTATGAAGCCCGGGACAGGGTTGACCTACGAGCAGTACTTC.

This sequence joins TRBV20-1 and TRBJ2-1; TRBD2 agrees at 7 bases. The germline CDR1 and CDR2 sequences are DFQATT and SNEGSKA (reference sequence). This CDR3 has 15 amino acids. J was trimmed by 7 bases and V by 6 bases; bases with no gene match: 15. This CDR3 reads CSAPSQGLDLNEQFF. In DNA, the CDR3 is TGCAGTGCACCGAGCCAAGGACTAGATCTGAATGAGCAGTTCTTC.

Turning to this clonotype: The conserved phenylalanine or tryptophan is not found at the CDR3 terminus, so this likely reflects a read error. This chain links TRBV6-5 with TRBJ1-5; 10 bases are a match to TRBD1. Germline V lookup: CDR1 MNHEY, CDR2 SVGAGI. CDR3 length: 14 amino acids. V trimming: 5 bases; J trimming: 5 bases; junction bases outside the gene matches: 3. For the CDR3, the DNA is TGTGCCAGCAGTCAAGACAGGGGGCATCAGCCCCAGCATTCT. This translates into CASSQDRGHQPQHS.

This clonotype has just a few counts. This chain links TRBV20-1 with TRBJ2-7; 12 positions agree with TRBD2. Looked up from germline, CDR1 is DFQATT and CDR2 is SNEGSKA (reference sequence). The CDR3 is 14 amino acids. Losses at the gene ends were 6 bases for V and 1 base for J; bases not matched to a gene: 4. This chain's CDR3 is CSANGLAGSYEQYF. In nucleotides, the CDR3 is TGCAGTGCAAATGGACTAGCGGGGTCCTACGAGCAGTACTTC.

This rearrangement joins TRBV20-1 to TRBJ1-2; 8 bases agree with TRBD1. Germline V gene sequence: CDR1 DFQATT, CDR2 SNEGSKA (reference sequence). J was trimmed by 6 bases and V by 5 bases; bases with no gene match: 8. This CDR3 has 13 amino acids. This chain's CDR3 is CSAAPQGVHGYTF. In DNA, the CDR3 is TGCAGTGCTGCCCCACAGGGGGTCCATGGCTACACCTTC.

This chain connects TRBV12-3 or TRBV12-4 to TRBJ2-7; 12 nucleotides agree with TRBD2. The CDR3 runs 15 residues. V gave up 5 bases and J gave up 7 bases; unmatched junction bases: 9. CDR3 nucleotides: TGTGCCAGCAGTGTACTAGCGGGAGGTTCATCTGAGCAGTACTTC. Its protein is CASSVLAGGSSEQYF.

CDR3 region: CASERDRDNEQYF. The CDR3 nucleotides read TGTGCCAGCGAACGGGACAGGGATAACGAGCAGTACTTC. V usage is TRBV7-9 and J usage is TRBJ2-7; TRBD1 matches 9 bases. CDR3 size: 13 residues. The germline V gene encodes CDR1 SEHNR and CDR2 FQNEAQ (reference sequence). J was trimmed by 5 bases and V by 8 bases; bases with no gene match: 7.

The CDR3 protein is CASSIDRKGNQPQHF. DNA for the CDR3: TGTGCCAGTAGTATAGACCGTAAGGGCAATCAGCCCCAGCATTTT. V and J are TRBV19 and TRBJ1-5; D unclear. Germline values: CDR1 LNHDA, CDR2 SQIVND (reference sequence). V was trimmed by 0 bases and J by 2 bases, leaving 8 bases between them. The CDR3 contains 15 residues.

This clonotype was counted between two and nine times. The chain joins TRBV7-9 to TRBJ2-4, with unresolved D. Germline V lookup: CDR1 SEHNR, CDR2 FQNEAQ (reference sequence). This CDR3 is built from 11 residues. Deletions cut 5 bases from V and 7 bases from J, with 6 bases between. The CDR3 protein is CASSNGNIQYF. The CDR3 DNA sequence: TGTGCCAGCAGCAATGGGAACATTCAGTACTTC.

This clonotype was seen more than once but under ten times. The DNA of the CDR3 is TGCAGCGTTGATGGGGTTAGCGGGAGCTCCTACGAGCAGTACTTC. Translated, it gives CSVDGVSGSSYEQYF. The genes are TRBV29-1 and TRBJ2-7; TRBD2 agrees at 9 bases. The CDR3 length is 15 residues. Unmatched junction bases numbered 6, after V lost 3 bases and J lost 0 bases. Germline CDR1 and CDR2: SQVTM and ANQGSEA.

The J gene is TRBJ1-6, the V gene TRBV3-1; TRBD1 matches 7 bases. The CDR3 is made up of 13 amino acids. Germline loops: CDR1 LGHDT, CDR2 YNNKEL (reference sequence). Losses at the gene ends were 2 bases for V and 11 bases for J; bases not matched to a gene: 3. DNA of the CDR3: TGTGCCAGCAGCCAACAAACAGGGGCACCCCTCCACTTT. Translated: CASSQQTGAPLHF.

The V gene is TRBV20-1, the J gene TRBJ2-5; D gene uncertain. The V gene's germline CDR1 is DFQATT and CDR2 SNEGSKA (reference sequence). Trimming took 0 bases from V and 11 from J, leaving 31 bases between them. The CDR3 is 18 amino acids. CDR3 bases: TGCAGTGCTAGAGAGAGCAGGAACAGTCTCACCCTGAACAATGAGCAGTACTTC. Protein: CSARESRNSLTLNNEQYF.

The chain links TRBV27 to TRBJ2-3; 9 bases map to TRBD2. V was clipped by 5 bases and J by 7 bases; unmatched bases: 10. The CDR3 extends over 15 amino acids. Germline loops: CDR1 MNHEY, CDR2 SMNVEV (reference sequence). The CDR3 bases are TGTGCCAGCAGTCTTAGCGGGAGTTTCTCAAATACGCAGTATTTT. Translation gives CASSLSGSFSNTQYF.

This chain uses TRBV20-1 with TRBJ2-1, with D tentatively TRBD1 or TRBD2 (5 bases each). The V end lost 1 base, the J end lost 4 bases, and 14 bases lay between the germline ends. The CDR3 is made up of 15 amino acids. The germline gives CDR1 DFQATT, CDR2 SNEGSKA (reference sequence). The CDR3 DNA reads as TGCAGTGCTAGAGCTCTGGGGGTCGGGTACAATGAGCAGTTCTTC. Its protein product is CSARALGVGYNEQFF.

The genes are TRBV3-1 and TRBJ1-2, with D tentatively TRBD1 (5 bases). The germline gives CDR1 LGHDT, CDR2 YNNKEL (reference sequence). Trimming removed 4 bases from V and 4 bases from J, with 13 bases in between. The CDR3 runs to 14 residues. The CDR3 DNA reads as TGTGCCAGCAGCCCAGACAGCGCTAGCTATGGCTACACCTTC. Translating gives CASSPDSASYGYTF. The whole variable domain, remainder taken from reference TRBV3-1 and TRBJ1-2, is DTAVSQTPKYLVTQMGNDKSIKCEQNLGHDTMYWYKQDSKKFLKIMFSYNNKELIINETVPNRFSPKSPDKAHLNLHINSLELGDSAVYFCASSPDSASYGYTFGSGTRLTVV.

The gene calls are TRBV6-6 and TRBJ2-7; the D gene is possibly TRBD1 (6 bases). CDR1 and CDR2 from the germline V gene are MNHNY and SVGAGI (reference sequence). With 6 bases removed from V and 4 bases from J, the gap between germline ends came to 10 bases. This CDR3 comprises 12 residues. The CDR3 nucleotides are TGTGCCAGCAGAGGGGGTCATTACGAGCAGTACTTC. It is translated as CASRGGHYEQYF.

This clonotype was found a few times. The gene calls are TRBV3-1 and TRBJ2-5; D is unclear. The CDR3 is made up of 15 amino acids. Trimming removed 3 bases at V and 2 bases at J, with 13 bases between. Germline V CDR1 and CDR2: LGHDT, YNNKEL (reference sequence). CDR3: CASSQNTNRQETQYF. CDR3 bases: TGTGCCAGCAGCCAGAATACGAATAGACAAGAGACCCAGTACTTC.

The CDR3 loop is CASSDSGMLTQYF. Written as DNA, the CDR3 is TGTGCCAGCAGCGATAGCGGGATGCTAACCCAGTACTTC. The chain combines TRBV12-3 or TRBV12-4 with TRBJ2-5; 8 bases line up with TRBD2. V trimming: 6 bases; J trimming: 8 bases; junction bases outside the gene matches: 8. The CDR3 is 13 amino acids.

The V gene is TRBV5-1, the J gene TRBJ2-3, with TRBD1 as a possible D gene (7 bases). V shed 4 bases and J shed 6 bases, with 15 bases lying between them. The CDR3 covers 14 residues. Germline assignment: CDR1 SGHRS and CDR2 YFSETQ. CDR3 bases: TGCGCCAGCAGCGCAAGGACAGGAGGGGATACGCAGTATTTT. This translates into CASSARTGGDTQYF.

This clonotype was observed once. The rearrangement joins TRBV11-1 to TRBJ2-3; D is possibly TRBD1 (6 bases). Trimming removed 3 bases at V and 0 bases at J, with 13 bases between. The CDR3 runs 16 residues. CDR1 is SGHAT and CDR2 is FQDESV in the germline V gene (reference sequence). The CDR3 protein is CASSFFGTTSTDTQYF. Here the CDR3 DNA reads TGTGCCAGCAGCTTCTTCGGGACAACGAGCACAGATACGCAGTATTTT. Complete variable domain (other parts from reference TRBV11-1 and TRBJ2-3): EAEVAQSPRYKITEKSQAVAFWCDPISGHATLYWYRQILGQGPELLVQFQDESVVDDSQLPKDRFSAERLKGVDSTLKIQPAELGDSAMYLCASSFFGTTSTDTQYFGPGTRLTVL.

The gene calls are TRBV4-3 and TRBJ2-1; D remains ambiguous. The germline V and J ends were trimmed by 4 bases and 0 bases, with 13 bases remaining between them. Germline assignment: CDR1 LGHNA and CDR2 YSLEER. This CDR3 has 16 amino acids. For the CDR3, the DNA is TGCGCCAGCAGCCTTCAGTTGTCGAGCTCCTACAATGAGCAGTTCTTC. Encoded protein: CASSLQLSSSYNEQFF.

This clonotype has more than one count but fewer than ten. This chain uses TRBV5-1 with TRBJ2-6; 7 bases map to TRBD1. Germline-derived CDR1 and CDR2 are SGHRS and YFSETQ. J gave up 0 bases and V 0 bases, and 3 bases lay outside the gene matches. This CDR3 region has 17 residues. The CDR3 here is CASSLAGQLSGANVLTF. The CDR3, as DNA: TGCGCCAGCAGCTTGGCGGGACAGCTCTCTGGGGCCAACGTCCTGACTTTC.

The rearrangement links TRBV20-1 to TRBJ1-2; weak D call: TRBD1 (6 bases). Trimming removed 0 bases from V and 2 bases from J, with 10 bases in between. This CDR3 region has 14 residues. Germline V lookup: CDR1 DFQATT, CDR2 SNEGSKA (reference sequence). This CDR3 is CSARDRQENYGYTF. The CDR3 DNA is TGCAGTGCTAGAGATCGACAGGAGAACTATGGCTACACCTTC.